The 27 T cell receptor beta chains reported below all come from one sample, sequenced in a study of T cell responses to AZD1222 COVID-19 vaccine. The method was immunoSEQ multiplex PCR; TCRdb's version includes in-frame clones alone and lacks a portion of them. Of 150,000 or so clones listed, around 92% were seen once; the top ten hold 1.3% to 1.5%. This specimen consisted of peripheral blood, obtained on day 0 of AZD1222 vaccination. These receptor sequences come from an adult in good health.

This clone was seen only once. This chain connects TRBV7-3 to TRBJ1-3; D gene ambiguous. CDR1 is SGHTA, CDR2 FQGTGA, per germline. The V and J ends lost 2 bases and 0 bases respectively, with 8 bases between them. There are 15 residues in the CDR3. The CDR3 reads CASSLGNSSGNTIYF. CDR3 DNA sequence: TGTGCCAGCAGCTTAGGCAATAGCTCTGGAAACACCATATATTTT.

The rearrangement links TRBV4-2 to TRBJ2-7; D remains unclear. The CDR3 is 15 amino acids. Germline CDR1 is LGHNA and CDR2 is YNFKEQ. V was trimmed by 0 bases and J by 1 base, leaving 10 bases between them. CDR3 amino acids: CASSQERAESYEQYF. CDR3 sequence (DNA): TGTGCCAGCAGCCAAGAAAGGGCGGAGTCCTACGAGCAGTACTTC.

The chain uses TRBV18 and TRBJ2-7; possibly TRBD1 for D (5 bases). Germline V lookup: CDR1 KGHSH, CDR2 LQKENI. Trimming stripped 1 base from V and 0 bases from J, with 10 bases between. The CDR3 length is 15 residues. The CDR3 region has the DNA TGTGCCAGCTCACCACGAGGCAGGGCCTCCTACGAGCAGTACTTC. It yields the protein CASSPRGRASYEQYF.

The rearrangement uses TRBV7-9 and TRBJ2-7; 11 bases map to TRBD1. V shed 7 bases, J shed 1 base, and the junction held 3 bases outside the gene matches. Germline CDR1 SEHNR, CDR2 FQNEAQ (reference sequence). The CDR3 spans 14 residues. CDR3 sequence: CASNGQGASYEQYF. The CDR3 DNA reads as TGTGCCAGCAACGGACAGGGGGCTTCCTACGAGCAGTACTTC.

The CDR3: CASSLIRPGRTYNSPLHF. In nucleotides, the CDR3 is TGTGCCAGCAGTTTAATTCGCCCGGGCAGGACCTATAATTCACCCCTCCACTTT. The V call is TRBV28, the J call TRBJ1-6; D is ambiguous. Germline lookup yields CDR1 MDHEN and CDR2 SYDVKM. V was shortened by 2 bases and J by 2 bases, with 16 bases between the two germline ends. This CDR3 contains 18 residues.

The chain couples TRBV6-2 or TRBV6-3 to TRBJ1-5; 10 bases are shared with TRBD1. With 0 bases clipped from V and 6 bases from J, the junction kept 14 bases outside the gene matches. This CDR3 has 19 residues. Germline values: CDR1 MNHEY, CDR2 SVGEGT. Here the CDR3 DNA reads TGTGCCAGCAGTTACTCGACCTTTTCGACAGGGGGCTTGAGTCAGCCCCAGCATTTT. Translation: CASSYSTFSTGGLSQPQHF.

This chain connects TRBV18 to TRBJ1-1, with D unresolved. Deletions cut 3 bases from V and 0 bases from J, with 8 bases between. The CDR3 is 14 amino acids. Looked up from germline, CDR1 is KGHSH and CDR2 is LQKENI. The CDR3 reads CASSPSDLNTEAFF. The DNA for the CDR3 is TGTGCCAGCTCACCGTCGGACTTGAACACTGAAGCTTTCTTT.

V and J are TRBV4-3 and TRBJ2-6; D ambiguous. V dropped 3 bases and J dropped 0 bases, with 3 bases sitting between them. Germline assignment: CDR1 LGHNA and CDR2 YSLEER. CDR3 size: 14 residues. CDR3 region: CASSHGSGANVLTF. For the CDR3, the DNA is TGCGCCAGCAGCCACGGCTCTGGGGCCAACGTCCTGACTTTC.

The V and J genes are TRBV7-8 and TRBJ2-1; 11 bases align to TRBD2. V was pared by 5 bases and J by 6 bases, with 6 bases of the junction left unmatched. Looked up from germline, CDR1 is SGHVS and CDR2 is FQNEAQ. This CDR3 spans 15 amino acids. CDR3 protein: CASSRSGGEINEQFF. The CDR3 nucleotides are TGTGCCAGCAGCCGTAGCGGGGGGGAGATCAATGAGCAGTTCTTC.

The chain combines TRBV3-1 (or the pseudogene TRBV3-2) with TRBJ1-1, with a possible D match to TRBD1 (5 bases). The germline V and J ends were trimmed by 8 bases and 2 bases, with 18 bases remaining between them. The CDR3 sequence is 15 residues long. Germline assignment: CDR1 LGHDT and CDR2 YNNKEL (reference sequence). CDR3 residues: CASREGGVENTEAFF. The CDR3 nucleotides are TGTGCCAGCCGGGAGGGAGGGGTGGAAAACACTGAAGCTTTCTTT.

The rearrangement links TRBV27 to TRBJ2-3; the D gene is possibly TRBD2 (5 bases). V was trimmed by 6 bases and J by 10 bases, leaving 14 bases between them. CDR3 length: 12 residues. Germline loops: CDR1 MNHEY, CDR2 SMNVEV (reference sequence). The CDR3 nucleotides read TGTGCCAGCAGCCGGACTGGCGATGCGCAGTATTTT. Its translation is CASSRTGDAQYF.

This chain links TRBV4-2 with TRBJ1-2, with 7 bases lining up with TRBD1. V was clipped by 1 base and J by 0 bases; unmatched bases: 2. This CDR3 region has 15 residues. The germline CDR1 and CDR2 sequences are LGHNA and YNFKEQ. The CDR3 DNA sequence: TGTGCCAGCAGCCAAGGACAGGGAGCTAACTATGGCTACACCTTC. The encoded protein is CASSQGQGANYGYTF.

This clone was found a few times. The chain uses TRBV4-1 and TRBJ1-1; the D is unclear. V lost 4 bases and J lost 0, with 12 bases in between. CDR3 length: 15 amino acids. The V gene's germline CDR1 is MGHRA and CDR2 YSYEKL. Here the CDR3 reads CASSRQSLMNTEAFF. As DNA, the CDR3 is TGCGCCAGCAGCCGGCAGAGCCTTATGAACACTGAAGCTTTCTTT.

The chain recombines TRBV30 with TRBJ1-6; D is possibly TRBD1 (5 bases). CDR3 length: 14 amino acids. The V and J ends lost 1 base and 3 bases respectively, with 7 bases between them. Germline V gives CDR1 GTSNPN, CDR2 SVGIG (reference sequence). The CDR3 region is CAWSGRGYNSPLHF. CDR3 in DNA: TGTGCCTGGAGTGGAAGGGGCTATAATTCACCCCTCCACTTT. The whole variable domain, filled in from reference TRBV30 and TRBJ1-6, reads SQTIHQWPATLVQPVGSPLSLECTVEGTSNPNLYWYRQAAGRGLQLLFYSVGIGQISSEVPQNLSASRPQDRQFILSSKKLLLSDSGFYLCAWSGRGYNSPLHFGNGTRLTVT.

The V gene is TRBV2, the J gene TRBJ2-5, with no clear D. In germline, CDR1 is SNHLY, CDR2 FYNNEI. CDR3 length: 13 residues. V was pared by 8 bases and J by 4 bases, with 14 bases between. Here the CDR3 reads CASSTAIAETQYF. DNA for the CDR3: TGTGCCAGCTCAACTGCAATTGCAGAGACCCAGTACTTC.

This clone was detected only once. The rearrangement uses TRBV9 and TRBJ2-1; TRBD2 matches 10 bases. The germline CDR1 and CDR2 sequences are SGDLS and YYNGEE. The ends lost 3 bases at V and 8 bases at J; junction bases unmatched: 23. The CDR3 sequence is 20 residues long. The CDR3 bases are TGTGCCAGCAGCGCGAGACCGCGGGGGTTAACTAGCGGGAAGGGCGATGAGCAGTTCTTC. It is translated as CASSARPRGLTSGKGDEQFF. Combining the CDR3 with reference TRBV9 and TRBJ2-1 gives the whole variable domain DSGVTQTPKHLITATGQRVTLRCSPRSGDLSVYWYQQSLDQGLQFLIQYYNGEERAKGNILERFSAQQFPDLHSELNLSSLELGDSALYFCASSARPRGLTSGKGDEQFFGPGTRLTVL.

The V and J genes are TRBV4-2 and TRBJ1-5, with D tentatively TRBD1 (6 bases). V lost 0 bases and J 2 bases, leaving 14 bases between the germline ends. The CDR3 is 17 residues long. Per germline, CDR1 LGHNA and CDR2 YNFKEQ. CDR3 region: CASSQDPGARGNQPQHF. CDR3 nucleotides: TGTGCCAGCAGCCAAGATCCGGGGGCGCGGGGCAATCAGCCCCAGCATTTT.

A note on this clone: The junction shows a germline mismatch at one end, possibly a read error. The V and J genes are TRBV5-1 and TRBJ2-7, with TRBD1 as a possible D gene (5 bases). Germline values: CDR1 SGHRS, CDR2 YFSETQ. The CDR3 is made up of 15 amino acids. The CDR3 DNA reads TGCGCCAGCAGCTTGGCCTGGCAGGGAAGCTACGGGCAGTACTTC. This sequence encodes CASSLAWQGSYGQYF.

The rearrangement uses TRBV5-6 and TRBJ2-3; TRBD1 might be the D (5 bases). CDR1 is SGHDT and CDR2 is YYEEEE in the germline V gene. The CDR3 contains 14 residues. V lost 4 bases to trimming and J lost 2 bases, with 11 bases between them. The CDR3 nucleotides are TGTGCCAGCAGCGGGGCACCTTCCACAGATACGCAGTATTTT. Amino acid sequence: CASSGAPSTDTQYF.

This clone was recorded once. This rearrangement joins TRBV6-4 to TRBJ2-7; 7 bases line up with TRBD2. Germline V gene sequence: CDR1 MRHNA, CDR2 SNTAGT. The CDR3 has 14 amino acids. Germline trimming cut 4 bases from V and 1 base from J; bases unmatched to any gene: 4. CDR3 region: CASSAASGSYEQYF. The CDR3 DNA follows: TGTGCCAGCAGTGCGGCTAGCGGTTCCTACGAGCAGTACTTC.

This clone was found a few times. This sequence joins TRBV3-1 (or the pseudogene TRBV3-2) and TRBJ1-6; the match to TRBD1 covers 7 bases. J was trimmed by 10 bases and V by 4 bases; bases with no gene match: 7. The CDR3 length is 14 residues. CDR1 is LGHDT, CDR2 YNNKEL, per germline (reference sequence). CDR3 coding DNA: TGTGCCAGCAGCCGGTCAGGGGGTGAATCACCCCTCCACTTT. This sequence encodes CASSRSGGESPLHF.

The chain is built from TRBV30 and TRBJ1-3, with 7 bases that match TRBD1. Per the germline V gene, CDR1 is GTSNPN and CDR2 is SVGIG (reference sequence). The CDR3 spans 15 residues. Trimming took 1 base from V and 4 from J; bases not matched to a gene: 7. This chain's CDR3 is CAWSEYRGKGNTIYF. Here the CDR3 DNA reads TGTGCCTGGAGTGAGTACAGGGGAAAAGGAAACACCATATATTTT.

The gene calls are TRBV11-2 and TRBJ1-2; possible D gene TRBD1, 6 bases. In germline, CDR1 is SGHAT, CDR2 FQNNGV. This CDR3 spans 15 amino acids. Trimming pared 6 bases from V and 0 bases from J, leaving 14 bases between. The CDR3 DNA follows: TGTGCCAGCAGTACTGACAGGTTAGCTAACTATGGCTACACCTTC. Its translation: CASSTDRLANYGYTF.

The chain links TRBV20-1 to TRBJ2-1, with a tentative D call TRBD2 (5 bases). Trimming cost V 5 bases and J 9 bases, with 8 bases left between them. The germline CDR1 and CDR2 sequences are DFQATT and SNEGSKA (reference sequence). The CDR3 length is 10 residues. The CDR3 nucleotides are TGCAGTGCTCTACGGGGTGAGCAGTTCTTC. It is translated as CSALRGEQFF.

The chain joins TRBV7-6 to TRBJ2-7; D possibly corresponds to TRBD1 (5 bases). This CDR3 is 12 amino acids long. CDR1 SGHVS and CDR2 FNYEAQ come from the germline V gene. Trimming removed 5 bases at V and 7 bases at J, with 12 bases between. The CDR3 DNA reads TGTGCCAGCAGCGAGACTGGGGCAGAGCAGTACTTC. It codes for CASSETGAEQYF.

This clone was found a few times. The V and J genes are TRBV25-1 and TRBJ1-3, with a weak D call TRBD1 (6 bases). Trimming took 9 bases from V and 0 from J, leaving 12 bases between them. Germline V gives CDR1 MGHDK, CDR2 SYGVNS. The CDR3 is 14 amino acids. The CDR3 protein is CASSDRLSGNTIYF. The CDR3 DNA follows: TGTGCCAGTTCGGACAGACTCTCTGGAAACACCATATATTTT.

This clone appeared a few times. The V call is TRBV29-1, the J call TRBJ1-1; D remains unclear. Trimming shortened V by 7 bases and J by 4 bases, and 19 bases separated the two germline ends. The CDR3 runs 14 residues. Per the germline V gene, CDR1 is SQVTM and CDR2 is ANQGSEA. CDR3 sequence (DNA): TGCAGCGCCAAGTGGGAAGGGCTTTCCACTGAAGCTTTCTTT. It yields the protein CSAKWEGLSTEAFF. The full variable domain, its missing parts supplied by reference TRBV29-1 and TRBJ1-1, is SAVISQKPSRDICQRGTSLTIQCQVDSQVTMMFWYRQQPGQSLTLIATANQGSEATYESGFVIDKFPISRPNLTFSTLTVSNMSPEDSSIYLCSAKWEGLSTEAFFGQGTRLTVV.